This TCR beta chain was sequenced in a study of shared clonotypes between healthy human individuals. About the research overall: Researchers assigned three CD4 naive, three CD4 memory, two CD8 naive and one CD8 memory plate to each donor.

CD45RO-negative, CCR7-positively selected cells formed the naive CD8 fraction, excluding terminally differentiated effector memory CD45RA+ cells. A single count supports this clone. CDR3 length equals 17 residues. Germline CDR1 SGHNT, CDR2 YYREEE (reference sequence). V shed 1 base, J shed 4 bases, and the junction held 8 bases outside the gene matches. At a deep level, the assay was run. Genomic DNA belonging to each subset was distributed in equal measure over several immunoSEQ plates. Produced via immunoSEQ multiplex PCR; TCRdb's table is partial and in-frame only. This repertoire shows some 2.1 million clones, about 93% found once; its top ten account for under 2%.

Sequenced input: naive CD8+ T cells from PBMCs. The J gene is TRBJ1-1, the V gene TRBV5-4, with 12 nucleotides matching TRBD1. This TCR came from a man younger than 35 in good health. Some clones in this sample may be carry-over from other donors' samples. The CDR3, as DNA: TGTGCCAGCAGCTTGAGGGGACAGGGGGCGCGGGGCACTGAAGCTTTCTTT. This codes for CASSLRGQGARGTEAFF.